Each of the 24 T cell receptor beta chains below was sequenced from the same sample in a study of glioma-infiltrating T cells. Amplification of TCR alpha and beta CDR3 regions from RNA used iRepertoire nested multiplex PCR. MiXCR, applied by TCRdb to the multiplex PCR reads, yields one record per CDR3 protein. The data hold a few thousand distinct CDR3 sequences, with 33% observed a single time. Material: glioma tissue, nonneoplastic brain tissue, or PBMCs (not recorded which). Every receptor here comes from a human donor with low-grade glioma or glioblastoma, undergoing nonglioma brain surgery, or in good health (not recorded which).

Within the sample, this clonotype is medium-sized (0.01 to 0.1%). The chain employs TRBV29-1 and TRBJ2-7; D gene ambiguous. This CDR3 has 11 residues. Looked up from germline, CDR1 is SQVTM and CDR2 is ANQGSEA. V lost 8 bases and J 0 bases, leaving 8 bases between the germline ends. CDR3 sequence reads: CSLRDSYEQYF. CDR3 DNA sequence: TGCAGCCTTAGGGACTCCTACGAGCAGTACTTC.

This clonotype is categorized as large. In nucleotides, the CDR3 is TGCAGTGCTTTTCCAGGGGTAACGCAGTTCTTC. Protein product: CSAFPGVTQFF. The V and J genes are TRBV20-1 and TRBJ2-1; TRBD1 might be the D (6 bases). In germline, CDR1 is DFQATT, CDR2 SNEGSKA (reference sequence). The V end was cut by 5 bases, the J end by 12 bases, with 14 bases between. This CDR3 region has 11 residues.

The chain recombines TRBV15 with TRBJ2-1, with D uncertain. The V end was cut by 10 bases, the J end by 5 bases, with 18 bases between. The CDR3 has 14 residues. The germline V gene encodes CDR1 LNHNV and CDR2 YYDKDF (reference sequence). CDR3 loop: CASRDTPIDNEQFF. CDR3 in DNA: TGTGCCAGCAGAGATACCCCGATTGACAATGAGCAGTTCTTC.

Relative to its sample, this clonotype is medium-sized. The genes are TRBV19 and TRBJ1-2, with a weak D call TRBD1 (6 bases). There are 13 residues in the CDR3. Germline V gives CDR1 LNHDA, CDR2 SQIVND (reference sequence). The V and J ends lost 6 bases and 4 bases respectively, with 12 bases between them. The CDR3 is CASSPGHRYGYTF. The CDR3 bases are TGTGCCAGTAGCCCGGGACATCGCTATGGCTACACCTTC. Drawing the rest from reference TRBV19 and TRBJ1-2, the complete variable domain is DGGITQSPKYLFRKEGQNVTLSCEQNLNHDAMYWYRQDPGQGLRLIYYSQIVNDFQKGDIAEGYSVSREKKESFPLTVTSAQKNPTAFYLCASSPGHRYGYTFGSGTRLTVV.

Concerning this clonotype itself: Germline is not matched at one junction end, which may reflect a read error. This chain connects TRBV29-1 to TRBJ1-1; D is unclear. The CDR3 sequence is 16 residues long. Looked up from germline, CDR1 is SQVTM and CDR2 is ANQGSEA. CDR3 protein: CIVKSSGPAGNTEAFF. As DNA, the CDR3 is TGCATCGTTAAAAGTTCAGGTCCGGCGGGGAACACTGAAGCTTTCTTT.

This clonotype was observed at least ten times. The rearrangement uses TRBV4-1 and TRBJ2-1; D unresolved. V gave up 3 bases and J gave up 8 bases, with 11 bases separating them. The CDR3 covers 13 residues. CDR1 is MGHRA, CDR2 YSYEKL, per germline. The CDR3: CASSQRVYHEQFF. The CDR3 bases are TGCGCCAGCAGCCAGAGAGTTTATCATGAGCAGTTCTTC.

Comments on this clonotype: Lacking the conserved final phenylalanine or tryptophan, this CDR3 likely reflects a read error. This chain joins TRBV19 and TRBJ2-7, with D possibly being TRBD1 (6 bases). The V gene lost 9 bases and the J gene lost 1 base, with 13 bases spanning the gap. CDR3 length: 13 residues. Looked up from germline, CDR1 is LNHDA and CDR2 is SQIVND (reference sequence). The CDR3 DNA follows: TGTGCCAGCAGCAACCAGGGGTCCTACGAGCAGTACATC. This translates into CASSNQGSYEQYI.

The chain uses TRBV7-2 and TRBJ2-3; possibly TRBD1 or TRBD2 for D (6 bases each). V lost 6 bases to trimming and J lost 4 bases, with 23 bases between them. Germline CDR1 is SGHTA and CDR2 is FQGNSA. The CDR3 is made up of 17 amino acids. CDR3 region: CASRRGEGTLFADTQYF. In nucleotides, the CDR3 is TGTGCCAGCAGACGCGGGGAAGGGACATTGTTCGCAGATACGCAGTATTTT.

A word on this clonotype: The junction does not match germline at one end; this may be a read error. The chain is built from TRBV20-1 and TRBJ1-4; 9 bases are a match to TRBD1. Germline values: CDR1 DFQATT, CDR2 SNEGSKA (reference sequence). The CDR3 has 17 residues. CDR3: CSARPSGQGKTNEKLFF. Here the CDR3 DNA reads TGCAGTGCTCGGCCCTCAGGACAGGGGAAGACTAATGAAAAATTGTTTTTT.

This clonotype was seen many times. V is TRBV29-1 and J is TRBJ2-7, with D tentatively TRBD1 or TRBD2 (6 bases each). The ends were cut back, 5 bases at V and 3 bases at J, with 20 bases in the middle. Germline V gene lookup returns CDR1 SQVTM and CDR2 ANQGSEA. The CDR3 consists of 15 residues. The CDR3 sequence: CSVTWGAGSDYEQYF. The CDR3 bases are TGCAGCGTTACTTGGGGGGCAGGGTCGGACTACGAGCAGTACTTC.

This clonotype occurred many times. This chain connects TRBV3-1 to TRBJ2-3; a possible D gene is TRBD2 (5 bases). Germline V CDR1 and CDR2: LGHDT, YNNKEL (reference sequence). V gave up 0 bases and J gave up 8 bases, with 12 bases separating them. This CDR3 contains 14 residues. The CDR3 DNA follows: TGTGCCAGCAGCCAAGATTCCCGGGGTCTTACGCAGTATTTT. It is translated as CASSQDSRGLTQYF.

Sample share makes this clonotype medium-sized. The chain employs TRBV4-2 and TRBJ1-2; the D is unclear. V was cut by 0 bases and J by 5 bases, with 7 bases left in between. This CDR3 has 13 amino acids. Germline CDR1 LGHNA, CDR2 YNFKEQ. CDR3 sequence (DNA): TGTGCCAGCAGCCAAGATCTGGAGTATGGCTACACCTTC. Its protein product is CASSQDLEYGYTF.

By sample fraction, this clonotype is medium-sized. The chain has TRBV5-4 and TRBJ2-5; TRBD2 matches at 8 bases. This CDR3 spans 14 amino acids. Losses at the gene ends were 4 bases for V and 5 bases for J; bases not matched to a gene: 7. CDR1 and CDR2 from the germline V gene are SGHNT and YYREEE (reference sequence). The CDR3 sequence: CASSPGGGRETQYF. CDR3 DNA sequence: TGTGCCAGCAGCCCCGGGGGGGGCCGGGAGACCCAGTACTTC.

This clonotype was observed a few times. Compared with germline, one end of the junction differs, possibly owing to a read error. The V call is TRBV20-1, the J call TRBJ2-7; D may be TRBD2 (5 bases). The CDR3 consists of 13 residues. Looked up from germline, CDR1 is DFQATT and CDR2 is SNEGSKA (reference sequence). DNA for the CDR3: TGCAGTGCTAGAGGCGGGTTCTCCTACGAGCAATACTTC. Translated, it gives CSARGGFSYEQYF.

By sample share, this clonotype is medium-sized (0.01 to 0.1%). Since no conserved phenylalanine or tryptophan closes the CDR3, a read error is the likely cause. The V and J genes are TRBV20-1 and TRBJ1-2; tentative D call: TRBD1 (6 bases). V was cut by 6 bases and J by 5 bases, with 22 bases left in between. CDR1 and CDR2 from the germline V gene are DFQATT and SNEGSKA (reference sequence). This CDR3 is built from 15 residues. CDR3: CSARPQGRYLYGYTL. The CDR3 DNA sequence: TGCAGTGCCCGCCCACAGGGCCGGTACCTGTATGGCTACACCCTC.

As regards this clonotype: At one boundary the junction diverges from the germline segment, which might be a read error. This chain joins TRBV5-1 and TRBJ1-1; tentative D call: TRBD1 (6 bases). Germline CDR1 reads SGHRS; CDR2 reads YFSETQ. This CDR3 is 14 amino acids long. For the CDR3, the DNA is TGCGACAGCAGCTTGGATTCAGGGGCCGCTGAAGCTTTCTTT. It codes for CDSSLDSGAAEAFF.

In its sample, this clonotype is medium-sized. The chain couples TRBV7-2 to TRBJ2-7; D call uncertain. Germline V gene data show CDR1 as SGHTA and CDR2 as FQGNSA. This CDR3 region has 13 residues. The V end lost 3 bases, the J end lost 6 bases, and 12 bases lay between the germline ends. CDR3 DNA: TGTGCCAGCAGCTTCTCAAACTCGGGCGAGCAGTACTTC. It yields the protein CASSFSNSGEQYF.

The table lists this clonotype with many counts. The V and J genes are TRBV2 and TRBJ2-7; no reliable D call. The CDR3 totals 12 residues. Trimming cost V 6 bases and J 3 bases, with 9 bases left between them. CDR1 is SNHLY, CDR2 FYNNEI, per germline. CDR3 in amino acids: CASRGNSYEQYF. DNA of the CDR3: TGTGCCAGCAGAGGGAACAGCTACGAGCAGTACTTC.

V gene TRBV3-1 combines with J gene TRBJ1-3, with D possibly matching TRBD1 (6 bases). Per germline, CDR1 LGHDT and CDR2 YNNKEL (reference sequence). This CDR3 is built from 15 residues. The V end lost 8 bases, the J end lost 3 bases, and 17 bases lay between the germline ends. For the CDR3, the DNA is TGTGCCAGCTCAATATACAGGGCTTTTGGAAACACCATATATTTT. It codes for CASSIYRAFGNTIYF.

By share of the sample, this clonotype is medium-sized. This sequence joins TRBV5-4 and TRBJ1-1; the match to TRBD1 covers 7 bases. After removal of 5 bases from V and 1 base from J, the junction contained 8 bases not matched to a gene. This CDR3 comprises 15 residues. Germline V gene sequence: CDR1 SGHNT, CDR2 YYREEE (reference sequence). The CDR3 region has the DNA TGTGCCAGCAGGGAGCGACAGGGCGCGAACACTGAAGCTTTCTTT. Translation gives CASRERQGANTEAFF.

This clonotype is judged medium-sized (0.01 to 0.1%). CDR3 bases: TGTGCCAGCAGCTTAGAGGGGAGCCGGACCCAGTACTTC. Its protein product is CASSLEGSRTQYF. The rearrangement uses TRBV7-2 and TRBJ2-5; D assignment may be TRBD1 or TRBD2 (5 bases each). V was pared by 1 base and J by 7 bases, with 10 bases between. The germline V gene has CDR1 SGHTA and CDR2 FQGNSA. The CDR3 contains 13 residues.

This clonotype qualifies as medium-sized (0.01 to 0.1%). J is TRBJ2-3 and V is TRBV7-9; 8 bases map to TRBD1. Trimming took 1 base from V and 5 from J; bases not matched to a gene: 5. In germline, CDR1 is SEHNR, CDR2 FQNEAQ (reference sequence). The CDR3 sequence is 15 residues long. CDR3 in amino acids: CASSLGQGAGDTQYF. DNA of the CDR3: TGTGCCAGCAGCTTAGGGCAGGGGGCGGGAGATACGCAGTATTTT.

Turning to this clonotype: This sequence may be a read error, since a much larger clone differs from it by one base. The chain's CDR3 is CTSSDWSYTF. The CDR3 region has the DNA TGTACCAGCAGTGATTGGAGCTACACCTTC. This chain links TRBV2 with TRBJ1-2; D unclear. The CDR3 totals 10 residues. The germline V gene encodes CDR1 SNHLY and CDR2 FYNNEI.

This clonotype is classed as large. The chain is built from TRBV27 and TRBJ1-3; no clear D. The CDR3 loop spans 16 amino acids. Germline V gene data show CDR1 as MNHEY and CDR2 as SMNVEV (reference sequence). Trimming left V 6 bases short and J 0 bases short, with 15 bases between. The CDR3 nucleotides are TGTGCCAGCAGCCCAGGATCTGGCCTCTCTGGAAACACCATATATTTT. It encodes CASSPGSGLSGNTIYF.